These 14 T cell receptor beta chains were sequenced from one sample in a study of molecular identifiers for immune sequencing clone quantification. TCRdb redid the calling of the PCR reads with MiXCR, one entry per CDR3 protein. Here the sample spans about 640,000 distinct CDR3 sequences, just under 20% being singletons. Sequencing was carried out using naive CD8+ T cells from blood, with Jurkat cell RNA spiked in. As to subset: FACS-sorted CD8+CD4-CCR7+CD45RA+ naive T cells. Receptor source: a human donor in good health. Some libraries in this study had Jurkat cell RNA spiked in.

This clonotype was detected only a few times. V usage is TRBV4-1 and J usage is TRBJ1-5; maybe TRBD1 (6 bases). Germline CDR1 and CDR2: MGHRA and YSYEKL. The V end lost 1 base, the J end lost 6 bases, and 7 bases lay between the germline ends. The CDR3 runs to 13 residues. The CDR3, as DNA: TGCGCCAGCAGCCAAGTACAGGGTCAGCCCCAGCATTTT. Amino acid sequence: CASSQVQGQPQHF.

In its sample, this clonotype was seen many times. V usage is TRBV5-4 and J usage is TRBJ1-5; D not resolved. Per germline, CDR1 SGHNT and CDR2 YYREEE (reference sequence). The CDR3 is 14 amino acids. V dropped 1 base and J dropped 4 bases, with 9 bases sitting between them. CDR3 in DNA: TGTGCCAGCAGCTTGTGGGCCTCAAATCAGCCCCAGCATTTT. It yields the protein CASSLWASNQPQHF.

This clonotype showed up many times. The CDR3 DNA follows: TGTGCCAGCAGCGATCCCCTCACAGATACGCAGTATTTT. The encoded protein is CASSDPLTDTQYF. The chain uses TRBV9 and TRBJ2-3; the D is unclear. The V gene lost 3 bases and the J gene lost 2 bases, with 7 bases spanning the gap. In germline, CDR1 is SGDLS, CDR2 YYNGEE. The CDR3 sequence is 13 residues long.

A note on this clonotype: A read error may be the cause here, since a much bigger clone is one base away. The V call is TRBV4-3, the J call TRBJ2-1, with 9 positions matching TRBD2. J was trimmed by 1 base and V by 4 bases; bases with no gene match: 8. CDR1 LGHNA and CDR2 YSLEER come from the germline V gene. This CDR3 contains 17 residues. This chain's CDR3 is CASSPSLSGGSYNEQFF. The CDR3, as DNA: TGCGCCAGCAGCCCATCCCTTAGCGGGGGATCCTACAATGAGCAGTTCTTC.

About this clonotype itself: A much larger clone is a single base away; this may be a read error. The chain couples TRBV5-6 to TRBJ2-7; 7 bases align to TRBD1. Germline CDR1 and CDR2: SGHDT and YYEEEE. This CDR3 spans 15 amino acids. The CDR3 spells CASSAGTADTYEQCF. Written as DNA, the CDR3 is TGTGCCAGCAGCGCCGGGACAGCCGACACCTACGAGCAGTGCTTC.

This clonotype came up many times. The V and J genes are TRBV4-2 and TRBJ2-3; 12 bases fit TRBD2. The V gene's germline CDR1 is LGHNA and CDR2 YNFKEQ. V dropped 2 bases and J dropped 2; count of bases not matched to a gene: 2. The CDR3 spans 16 residues. Here the CDR3 reads CASSQWTSGNTDTQYF. For the CDR3, the DNA is TGTGCCAGCAGCCAATGGACTAGCGGGAACACAGATACGCAGTATTTT.

This clonotype showed up many times. This chain connects TRBV3-1 to TRBJ2-3; D gene ambiguous. The CDR3 spans 15 residues. V lost 0 bases, J lost 2 bases, and 9 bases lay in between. The germline V gene has CDR1 LGHDT and CDR2 YNNKEL (reference sequence). This CDR3 is CASSQDSALTDTQYF. CDR3 DNA sequence: TGTGCCAGCAGCCAAGACTCAGCCCTCACAGATACGCAGTATTTT.

This clonotype was counted many times. The chain employs TRBV12-3 or TRBV12-4 and TRBJ2-5; no clear D gene. The CDR3 loop spans 13 amino acids. The V gene lost 3 bases and the J gene lost 2 bases, with 7 bases spanning the gap. The DNA of the CDR3 is TGTGCCAGCAGTTTCTCCATGCAAGAGACCCAGTACTTC. Protein: CASSFSMQETQYF.

In this sample, this clonotype turned up many times. V is TRBV19 and J is TRBJ2-6; D is possibly TRBD1 (6 bases). This CDR3 region has 18 residues. The germline V gene encodes CDR1 LNHDA and CDR2 SQIVND (reference sequence). With 1 base removed from V and 0 bases from J, the gap between germline ends came to 13 bases. The CDR3 protein is CASSIGQEPFSGANVLTF. As DNA, the CDR3 is TGTGCCAGTAGTATAGGACAGGAGCCTTTCTCTGGGGCCAACGTCCTGACTTTC.

The J gene is TRBJ1-1, the V gene TRBV11-2; a weak D match, TRBD1 (6 bases). Per germline, CDR1 SGHAT and CDR2 FQNNGV. CDR3 length: 13 residues. With 4 bases removed from V and 5 bases from J, the gap between germline ends came to 11 bases. The chain's CDR3 is CASSSAGVTEAFF. The CDR3 DNA reads TGTGCCAGCAGCTCAGCAGGGGTAACTGAAGCTTTCTTT.

The gene calls are TRBV19 and TRBJ1-1, with D unresolved. Deletions cut 6 bases from V and 9 bases from J, with 23 bases between. Germline V CDR1 and CDR2: LNHDA, SQIVND (reference sequence). The CDR3 sequence is 15 residues long. The CDR3 nucleotides read TGTGCCAGTAGCCCAAATTTCCATGCCGCGGATAAAGCTTTCTTT. Translating gives CASSPNFHAADKAFF. The full variable domain, with the rest looked up from reference TRBV19 and TRBJ1-1, is DGGITQSPKYLFRKEGQNVTLSCEQNLNHDAMYWYRQDPGQGLRLIYYSQIVNDFQKGDIAEGYSVSREKKESFPLTVTSAQKNPTAFYLCASSPNFHAADKAFFGQGTRLTVV.

The table lists this clonotype with a few counts. The genes are TRBV3-1 and TRBJ2-3, with a weak D call TRBD1 (5 bases). The germline V and J ends were trimmed by 3 bases and 3 bases, with 13 bases remaining between them. From germline, CDR1 is LGHDT and CDR2 YNNKEL (reference sequence). CDR3 size: 15 residues. CDR3 DNA: TGTGCCAGCAGCCACGTGCTAGGGGCTACAGATACGCAGTATTTT. It encodes CASSHVLGATDTQYF.

This clonotype was detected a few times. The V and J genes are TRBV6-6 and TRBJ2-7; 7 bases agree with TRBD2. Trimming cost V 5 bases and J 1 base; bases outside gene matches: 5. CDR3 length: 14 amino acids. In germline, CDR1 is MNHNY, CDR2 SVGAGI (reference sequence). The CDR3: CASSTRDYSYEQYF. The CDR3 DNA is TGTGCCAGCAGTACCCGGGACTATTCCTACGAGCAGTACTTC.

J is TRBJ2-5 and V is TRBV9, with D perhaps assigned TRBD1 or TRBD2 (5 bases each). Trimming took off 0 bases at V and 3 bases at J, with 12 bases between the two ends. This CDR3 contains 15 residues. CDR1 and CDR2 from the germline V gene are SGDLS and YYNGEE. The CDR3 DNA follows: TGTGCCAGCAGCGTAGGGGGGACGAGAAAAGAGACCCAGTACTTC. This translates into CASSVGGTRKETQYF. Supplemented by reference TRBV9 and TRBJ2-5, the full variable domain reads DSGVTQTPKHLITATGQRVTLRCSPRSGDLSVYWYQQSLDQGLQFLIQYYNGEERAKGNILERFSAQQFPDLHSELNLSSLELGDSALYFCASSVGGTRKETQYFGPGTRLLVL.